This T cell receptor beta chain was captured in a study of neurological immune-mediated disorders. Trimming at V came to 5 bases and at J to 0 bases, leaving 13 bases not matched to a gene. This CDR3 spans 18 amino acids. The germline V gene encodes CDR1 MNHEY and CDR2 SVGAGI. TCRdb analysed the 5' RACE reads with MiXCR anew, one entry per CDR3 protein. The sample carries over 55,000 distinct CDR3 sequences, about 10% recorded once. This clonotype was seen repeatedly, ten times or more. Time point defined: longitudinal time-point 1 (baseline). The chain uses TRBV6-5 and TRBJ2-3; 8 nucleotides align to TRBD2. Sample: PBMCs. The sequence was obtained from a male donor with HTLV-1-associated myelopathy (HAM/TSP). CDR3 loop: CASSGIAGPHTSTDTQYF. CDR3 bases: TGTGCCAGCAGTGGGATAGCGGGACCGCACACTAGCACAGATACGCAGTATTTT.